The sequence of this TCR beta chain was determined in a study of blood T cell repertoires in COVID-19. Overall study: Acute and convalescent COVID-19 specimens originated in the United States, Italy and Spain.

The authors' processing: Reference gene primer amplification in the assay estimated nucleated cell counts. Here immunoSEQ multiplex PCR was the method, and the copy in TCRdb shows in-frame clones only, minus some. The DNA was the basis for D and trimming; V, J and clone size are from that table. The profile covers about 47,000 clones, with 65% to 85% appearing a single time and roughly 2.5% taken by the ten largest. This CDR3 region has 12 residues. The germline V and J ends were trimmed by 11 bases and 6 bases, with 17 bases remaining between them. Germline values: CDR1 MDHEN, CDR2 SYDVKM. The specimen sequenced was peripheral blood. This receptor was taken from a man aged 50 or older with acute or convalescent COVID-19. The gene calls are TRBV28 and TRBJ2-7; D is unclear. The CDR3 DNA reads as TGTGCCGCCCAAGCCTCGGGTTCCGAGCAGTACTTC. This encodes CAAQASGSEQYF.